The clone carrying this T cell receptor (beta chain) came up a few times. Its antigen is still unknown. This entry is derived from a study of tumor-infiltrating lymphocytes in primary liver carcinoma. In the study overall: Ages ranged from 30 to 69, with HCC or mixed HCC-cholangiocarcinoma.

Using a constant-region primer together with ProtoScript II reverse transcriptase, TCR beta cDNA was made from 500 to 650 ng of total RNA. Libraries covering TCR beta were generated through three nested multiplex PCR rounds (using a slightly modified ARM-PCR). TCRdb fed the multiplex PCR reads into MiXCR, producing one record per CDR3 protein. The repertoire holds more than 100,000 distinct CDR3 sequences, with around two thirds as singletons. Study-wide results and limits: Tumor region pairs shared more overlap than did tumor-adjacent and tumor-blood pairs. Tumor tissue displayed a significantly greater top-250-clone fraction than blood (p = 0.039).

The roughly 18-34 mg bulk tissue piece was not sorted before simultaneous RNA and DNA extraction. This clonotype was obtained from a woman aged 55-69 years with primary liver carcinoma and hepatitis B virus infection. Sample: tumor-adjacent normal liver tissue.

DNA of the CDR3: TGCGCCAGCAGCTCCGACCTCCGGGCGGGTGGCACCGGGGAGCTGTTTTTT. This sequence encodes CASSSDLRAGGTGELFF. This chain uses TRBV5-1 with TRBJ2-2, with a weak D call TRBD2 (5 bases). V was trimmed by 3 bases and J by 4 bases, leaving 19 bases between them. CDR3 size: 17 residues. Germline V gives CDR1 SGHRS, CDR2 YFSETQ. Filled out from reference TRBV5-1 and TRBJ2-2, the complete variable domain reads KAGVTQTPRYLIKTRGQQVTLSCSPISGHRSVSWYQQTPGQGLQFLFEYFSETQRNKGNFPGRFSGRQFSNSRSEMNVSTLELGDSALYLCASSSDLRAGGTGELFFGEGSRLTVL.